This TCR beta chain was profiled in a study of cytomegalovirus exposure and HLA in healthy donors. Use of 60 Vbeta and 13 Jbeta primers characterized the PCR. Using immunoSEQ multiplex PCR, the repertoire was profiled, and TCRdb retains in-frame clones only, with some absent. Recorded here are approximately 120,000 clones; the top ten clones represent approximately 2%. Note on this clone: Its cognate antigen is unknown.

With 7 bases clipped from V and 5 bases from J, the junction kept 9 bases outside the gene matches. The CDR3 totals 15 residues. Germline lookup yields CDR1 MNHNS and CDR2 SASEGT. Study-wide results and caveats: TCR beta chain V- and J-gene trimming was linked, in a later analysis, to a missense variant in DCLRE1C. Productive rates of about 90% or about 30% were seen for most TCR beta V segments in an earlier analysis. Most CMV-associated TCR beta chains appeared HLA-restricted in a later analysis. Being indistinguishable, some V segments were excluded, TRBV6-2 and TRBV6-3 among them.

The sequencing sample was made of PBMCs. The sequence was obtained from a man in his forties in good health and CMV-seronegative. The chain employs TRBV6-1 and TRBJ2-2; 8 positions agree with TRBD1. CDR3 region: CASKGQGGWTGELFF. In DNA, the CDR3 is TGTGCCAGCAAAGGACAGGGAGGATGGACCGGGGAGCTGTTTTTT.